This entry describes one T cell receptor beta chain. It has no known antigen specificity. No base qualities exist here, and no much larger clone lies one base off it. The sample originates from a study of OX40 agonist ivuxolimab in advanced cancers. Context from the whole study: Ivuxolimab, which targeted the costimulatory receptor OX40 (CD134), was an agonistic, fully human IgG2 monoclonal antibody. Intravenous ivuxolimab was administered to patients every 2 weeks at six dose levels: 0.01, 0.1, 0.3, 1.5, 3 and 10 mg/kg. Among the roughly 52 dose-escalation patients, about 20 had hepatocellular carcinoma, around 15 melanoma, 9 renal cell carcinoma and 9 head and neck cancer. In the dose-escalation cohort, 82.7% of patients were male, and the mean age was approximately 60 years, with a range of about 23 to 90. Patients were allowed to have had prior anti-PD-1, anti-PD-L1 or anti-CTLA-4 therapy, and approximately 39% of the dose-escalation patients had been treated with checkpoint inhibitors. Partial responses occurred in three dose-escalation patients, of whom one had hepatocellular carcinoma and two had cutaneous melanoma. The purpose of peripheral TCRbeta sequencing was to test whether ivuxolimab changed TCR sequence diversity and led to clonal T-cell expansion. The paper reports the monotherapy dose-escalation portion (N of about 47 patients) of the phase I ivuxolimab trial.

Patients with autoimmune disease history or receiving systemic immunosuppression were excluded from the trial. Peripheral blood for TCR sequencing was collected from all dose cohorts at baseline, on cycle 4 day 1, and on cycle 7 day 1. The samples were drawn from a first-in-human, open-label, multicenter phase I dose-escalation trial of ivuxolimab. Adults with locally advanced or metastatic melanoma, renal cell, hepatocellular, or head and neck squamous cell carcinoma were enrolled in the trial. Before TCR sequencing, CD4+ T cells and CD8+ T cells from peripheral blood were sorted into separate populations. Genomic DNA was extracted from sorted cells for sequencing of the TCRbeta CDR3 region. TCRbeta CDR3 regions were sequenced using the immunoSEQ Assay. Here the immuneACCESS table is served through TCRdb, limited to in-frame sequences with V and J called. Missing clones are a known gap in these copies; in checked studies unresolved V genes cover under half, and the rest lacks a known reason. The sample profile shows about 38,000 clones; around four fifths of them were found once. Roughly 39% of the sample lies in the top ten.

What the authors observed across the whole study: In the 0.1-3.0 mg/kg groups, partial responders were among the patients with the lowest normalized peripheral clonal expansion, particularly in CD8+ T cells. The antigen specificity of the clonally expanded peripheral T cells was not determined. On average, CD8+ T cells showed more expanded clones than CD4+ T cells after ivuxolimab. At doses of 0.1 to 3.0 mg/kg, clonal expansion of both CD4+ and CD8+ T cells in blood was seen between baseline and week 6. Low levels of normalized T-cell clonal expansion were also seen in some nonresponding patients.

This material consisted of CD4+ or CD8+ T cells sorted from blood, taken in a trial of the OX40 agonist ivuxolimab. The source of this sequence is an adult with an advanced solid tumor such as melanoma, head and neck, liver or kidney cancer.

The CDR3 region: CASSPGGGQPQHF. The DNA sequence is given as TGTGCCAGCAGCCCCGGAGGCGGTCAGCCCCAGCATTTT. Recombination linked TRBV7-9 to TRBJ1-5, with the D gene not clear enough to name. The trim is 5 bases for V and 6 bases for J, with a gap of 11 bases between the germline ends. CDR1 and CDR2, per the germline V gene (reference sequence), are SEHNR and FQNEAQ. The CDR3 runs 13 amino acids, cysteine and phenylalanine included. Kept here is only the CDR3 DNA, which spans 39 bases and is read in frame from base 1.